This TCR beta chain is drawn from a study of beta chain features in type 1 diabetes. Study findings and constraints: Any HLA-type effect on TCRB rearrangement remained unresolved here. PCR may have favored shorter templates equally in patients and controls. Fewer insertions but more deletions were seen at VDJ junctions in type 1 diabetes patients.

Regarding this clone: Its antigen remains unknown.

V dropped 1 base and J dropped 7; count of bases not matched to a gene: 2. CDR1 LNHNV and CDR2 YYDKDF come from the germline V gene (reference sequence). The CDR3 extends over 13 amino acids. Expressed TCRB transcripts were sequenced because the isolated RNA had all been reverse transcribed beforehand. Naive, central memory and regulatory T cell samples averaged roughly 3.8 million reads. Using immunoSEQ multiplex PCR, the repertoire was profiled, and TCRdb retains in-frame clones only, with some absent. The table lists about 900,000 clones, roughly 15% of them singletons. V usage is TRBV15 and J usage is TRBJ2-7; 9 positions agree with TRBD2. Sequencing was carried out using naive CD4+ T cells from blood. This clonotype was obtained from a woman aged 18-29 years in good health. In DNA, the CDR3 is TGTGCCACCAGCAGAGTAGCGGGAGTTGAGCAGTACTTC. This translates into CATSRVAGVEQYF.